The 22 T cell receptor beta chains listed next were all sequenced from one sample in a study of cytomegalovirus exposure and HLA in healthy donors. Vbeta (60) and Jbeta (13) primers were used in the PCR. Some clones are missing from TCRdb's copy, which holds only in-frame ones; the method was immunoSEQ multiplex PCR. Here the sample spans about 160,000 clones, around 77% being singletons. Sequencing was done on a sample of PBMCs. Every receptor here comes from a man in his 60s in good health and CMV-seronegative.

The chain recombines TRBV25-1 with TRBJ1-1, with D perhaps matching TRBD1 (5 bases). The CDR3 is made up of 15 amino acids. Germline V gene sequence: CDR1 MGHDK, CDR2 SYGVNS. Trimming removed 3 bases from V and 9 bases from J, with 20 bases in between. The CDR3 here is CASSDHQGMERQAFF. The CDR3 region has the DNA TGTGCCAGCAGTGATCATCAGGGAATGGAGAGACAAGCTTTCTTT. Using reference TRBV25-1 and TRBJ1-1 for the parts outside the CDR3, the full variable domain is EADIYQTPRYLVIGTGKKITLECSQTMGHDKMYWYQQDPGMELHLIHYSYGVNSTEKGDLSSESTVSRIRTEHFPLTLESARPSHTSQYLCASSDHQGMERQAFFGQGTRLTVV.

V usage is TRBV7-2 and J usage is TRBJ2-3, with D maybe TRBD2 (6 bases). The CDR3 contains 17 residues. The V end was cut by 5 bases, the J end by 1 base, with 19 bases between. In germline, CDR1 is SGHTA, CDR2 FQGNSA. The DNA of the CDR3 is TGTGCCAGCAGCCATCGCCCTAGCGTGTGGGGCACAGATACGCAGTATTTT. The encoded protein is CASSHRPSVWGTDTQYF.

The V gene is TRBV14, the J gene TRBJ2-3, with 10 positions matching TRBD2. This CDR3 has 17 residues. Trimming took 3 bases from V and 5 from J; bases not matched to a gene: 11. The germline CDR1 and CDR2 sequences are SGHDN and FVKESK. The CDR3: CASSQLTPSGREDTQYF. The CDR3 bases are TGTGCCAGCAGCCAGCTTACCCCTAGCGGGAGAGAAGATACGCAGTATTTT.

The chain has TRBV5-6 and TRBJ1-3, with 8 bases identical to TRBD1. The CDR3 totals 15 residues. Germline lookup yields CDR1 SGHDT and CDR2 YYEEEE. Trimming at V came to 2 bases and at J to 4 bases, leaving 5 bases not matched to a gene. The CDR3 reads CASSFLDRDGNTIYF. The CDR3 DNA is TGTGCCAGCAGCTTCCTGGACAGGGACGGAAACACCATATATTTT.

The chain is built from TRBV10-2 and TRBJ2-3, with 10 positions matching TRBD1. The length of the CDR3 is 13 residues. J gave up 4 bases and V 6 bases, and 1 base lay outside the gene matches. Germline values: CDR1 WSHSY, CDR2 SAAADI. CDR3: CASSGQGADTQYF. The CDR3 DNA reads TGCGCCAGCAGCGGACAGGGGGCAGATACGCAGTATTTT.

The CDR3 spells CASSLDTYEQYF. CDR3 coding DNA: TGTGCCAGCAGCTTAGACACCTACGAGCAGTACTTC. The chain joins TRBV7-2 to TRBJ2-7; D ambiguous. The CDR3 contains 12 residues. V was trimmed by 1 base and J by 2 bases, leaving 3 bases between them. The germline V gene has CDR1 SGHTA and CDR2 FQGNSA.

This sequence joins TRBV7-9 and TRBJ1-1; D remains ambiguous. This CDR3 comprises 14 residues. Germline values: CDR1 SEHNR, CDR2 FQNEAQ (reference sequence). V lost 1 base and J 4 bases, leaving 10 bases between the germline ends. CDR3 protein: CASSLVGLSTEAFF. In DNA, the CDR3 is TGTGCCAGCAGCTTAGTTGGCCTCAGCACTGAAGCTTTCTTT.

This clone showed up just once. The gene calls are TRBV7-2 and TRBJ2-5; the D gene is possibly TRBD2 (6 bases). The length of the CDR3 is 14 residues. V lost 1 base to trimming and J lost 7 bases, with 13 bases between them. Per the germline V gene, CDR1 is SGHTA and CDR2 is FQGNSA. The chain's CDR3 is CASSLVEGAGTQYF. The CDR3, as DNA: TGTGCCAGCAGCTTAGTGGAGGGTGCGGGGACCCAGTACTTC. The variable domain in full, with the rest retrieved from reference TRBV7-2 and TRBJ2-5, is GAGVSQSPSNKVTEKGKDVELRCDPISGHTALYWYRQSLGQGLEFLIYFQGNSAPDKSGLPSDRFSAERTGGSVSTLTIQRTQQEDSAVYLCASSLVEGAGTQYFGPGTRLLVL.

This clone has a handful of counts. This chain connects TRBV28 to TRBJ1-6, with 10 nucleotides matching TRBD1. The CDR3 totals 14 residues. Germline V gene lookup returns CDR1 MDHEN and CDR2 SYDVKM. The V segment lost 7 bases and the J segment 10 bases; nucleotides outside the gene matches: 7. This CDR3 is CASKSGTGESPLHF. The CDR3, as DNA: TGTGCCAGCAAATCGGGGACAGGGGAGTCACCCCTCCACTTT.

This clone was seen only once. The chain has TRBV27 and TRBJ1-6, with D perhaps TRBD1 (6 bases). The V end lost 2 bases, the J end lost 8 bases, and 13 bases lay between the germline ends. The CDR3 runs 15 residues. The germline V gene has CDR1 MNHEY and CDR2 SMNVEV (reference sequence). CDR3 loop: CASSLRRTVDSPLHF. CDR3 nucleotide sequence: TGTGCCAGCAGTTTAAGAAGGACAGTTGATTCACCCCTCCACTTT.

V and J are TRBV7-2 and TRBJ2-7, with D possibly TRBD2 on 5 matching bases. The V gene lost 11 bases and the J gene lost 3 bases, with 20 bases spanning the gap. Germline CDR1 SGHTA, CDR2 FQGNSA. This CDR3 contains 14 residues. For the CDR3, the DNA is TGTGCCGTACAATCCATAGGAGGTGGCTACGAGCAGTACTTC. Its translation: CAVQSIGGGYEQYF.

V and J are TRBV9 and TRBJ2-2; TRBD1 is a possible D gene (5 bases). The germline gives CDR1 SGDLS, CDR2 YYNGEE. V gave up 3 bases and J gave up 5 bases, with 17 bases separating them. This CDR3 comprises 16 residues. CDR3 amino acids: CASSGLQGGLTGELFF. The CDR3 DNA follows: TGTGCCAGCAGCGGACTGCAGGGTGGGTTGACCGGGGAGCTGTTTTTT.

The chain links TRBV28 to TRBJ2-6, with D possibly being TRBD2 (7 bases). CDR1 and CDR2 from the germline V gene are MDHEN and SYDVKM. Trimming cost V 2 bases and J 3 bases, with 14 bases left between them. This CDR3 comprises 17 residues. The chain's CDR3 is CASSLRQGRDGANVLTF. CDR3 in DNA: TGTGCCAGCAGTTTAAGGCAGGGGAGGGATGGGGCCAACGTCCTGACTTTC.

This chain links TRBV19 with TRBJ2-7, with 10 bases matching TRBD1. The V gene's germline CDR1 is LNHDA and CDR2 SQIVND (reference sequence). The CDR3 length is 15 residues. V lost 1 base and J lost 3; bases outside the gene matches: 3. As DNA, the CDR3 is TGTGCCAGTAGTATAGGGACAGGGGGACACTACGAGCAGTACTTC. This encodes CASSIGTGGHYEQYF.

This clone was seen more than once but under ten times. The chain uses TRBV9 and TRBJ2-3; 10 bases map to TRBD1. V lost 2 bases, J lost 3 bases, and 3 bases stayed unmatched. Germline V gene sequence: CDR1 SGDLS, CDR2 YYNGEE. This CDR3 comprises 15 residues. CDR3 nucleotides: TGTGCCAGCAGCGTTGGGACAGGGGAGACAGATACGCAGTATTTT. This codes for CASSVGTGETDTQYF.

A word on this clone: Other nucleotide sequences in the sample specify the same CDR3. V usage is TRBV5-1 and J usage is TRBJ1-6; possible D gene TRBD1, 6 bases. The CDR3 spans 14 residues. Germline assignment: CDR1 SGHRS and CDR2 YFSETQ. Trimming pared 4 bases from V and 4 bases from J, leaving 9 bases between. The CDR3 loop is CASSQTGYNSPLHF. The CDR3 DNA follows: TGCGCCAGCAGCCAAACAGGGTATAATTCACCCCTCCACTTT.

The CDR3 reads CASSADRGGGEQYF. The CDR3 coding sequence is TGTGCCAGCAGTGCAGACAGGGGCGGCGGGGAGCAGTACTTC. The gene calls are TRBV28 and TRBJ2-7; 8 positions match TRBD1. The CDR3 extends over 14 amino acids. Trimming cost V 5 bases and J 7 bases; bases outside gene matches: 10. The germline V gene encodes CDR1 MDHEN and CDR2 SYDVKM. Together with reference TRBV28 and TRBJ2-7, the CDR3 gives the full variable domain: DVKVTQSSRYLVKRTGEKVFLECVQDMDHENMFWYRQDPGLGLRLIYFSYDVKMKEKGDIPEGYSVSREKKERFSLILESASTNQTSMYLCASSADRGGGEQYFGPGTRLTVT.

This chain joins TRBV30 and TRBJ1-1, with D perhaps TRBD1 (5 bases). This CDR3 has 13 residues. Per the germline V gene, CDR1 is GTSNPN and CDR2 is SVGIG (reference sequence). Between the trimmed V and J ends, which lost 7 bases and 0 bases, there was a span of 12 bases. CDR3 amino acids: CALTAIVNTEAFF. In DNA, the CDR3 is TGTGCCTTGACAGCTATAGTGAACACTGAAGCTTTCTTT.

The chain is built from TRBV19 and TRBJ2-7, with TRBD1 identical over 10 bases. Germline V lookup: CDR1 LNHDA, CDR2 SQIVND (reference sequence). V shed 9 bases, J shed 3 bases, and the junction held 2 bases outside the gene matches. This CDR3 region has 12 residues. In DNA, the CDR3 is TGTGCCAGCGGACAGGGGGACTACGAGCAGTACTTC. It specifies CASGQGDYEQYF.

The genes are TRBV6-1 and TRBJ1-5; 8 bases are shared with TRBD1. Germline V gene lookup returns CDR1 MNHNS and CDR2 SASEGT. V gave up 8 bases and J gave up 12 bases; unmatched junction bases: 9. The CDR3 is made up of 12 amino acids. The CDR3 nucleotides read TGTGCCAGCGGACAGGGCCCCGCCCACCAGCATTTT. Residues: CASGQGPAHQHF.

The gene calls are TRBV6-5 and TRBJ2-7; 13 bases are shared with TRBD2. CDR3 length: 15 amino acids. Trimming cost V 2 bases and J 3 bases; bases outside gene matches: 1. Germline CDR1 reads MNHEY; CDR2 reads SVGAGI. The DNA of the CDR3 is TGTGCCAGCAGTTACGGGACTAGCGGGAACTACGAGCAGTACTTC. It specifies CASSYGTSGNYEQYF.

V gene TRBV7-2 combines with J gene TRBJ2-3; D gene ambiguous. This CDR3 region has 14 residues. CDR1 is SGHTA, CDR2 FQGNSA, per germline. Trimming pared 1 base from V and 4 bases from J, leaving 9 bases between. This CDR3 is CASSLGIAPDTQYF. In DNA form, the CDR3 reads TGTGCCAGCAGCTTAGGGATAGCACCAGATACGCAGTATTTT.